This T cell receptor (beta chain) derives from a study of T cell clonality in common variable immunodeficiency. The junction had 12 bases not matched to a gene; V was cut back by 6 bases and J by 8 bases. The germline V gene has CDR1 DFQATT and CDR2 SNEGSKA (reference sequence). CDR3 length equals 15 residues. There are many counts of this clone. What it binds is not known. The CDR3 goes on 3 residues after the read ends, and that part is filled in from the germline J gene. Findings and caveats of the study: Compared with controls, CVID subjects had fewer shared TCRbeta clones.

Caucasian heritage predominated among both patients and controls. Sequencing was performed with immunoSEQ multiplex PCR; in TCRdb, only in-frame clones are kept and a portion is missing. The sample presents approximately 37,000 clones, none singletons. This rearrangement joins TRBV20-1 to TRBJ1-4, with 10 bases fitting TRBD1. The clonotype comes from a person between 18 and 75 years old in good health. What was sequenced was peripheral blood mononuclear cells. The CDR3 DNA, read in part, is TGCAGTGCCGGGGACAGGGGCGATAGGAAGGAAAAA. Its translation: CSAGDRGDRKEK. The full CDR3 protein is CSAGDRGDRKEKLFF.